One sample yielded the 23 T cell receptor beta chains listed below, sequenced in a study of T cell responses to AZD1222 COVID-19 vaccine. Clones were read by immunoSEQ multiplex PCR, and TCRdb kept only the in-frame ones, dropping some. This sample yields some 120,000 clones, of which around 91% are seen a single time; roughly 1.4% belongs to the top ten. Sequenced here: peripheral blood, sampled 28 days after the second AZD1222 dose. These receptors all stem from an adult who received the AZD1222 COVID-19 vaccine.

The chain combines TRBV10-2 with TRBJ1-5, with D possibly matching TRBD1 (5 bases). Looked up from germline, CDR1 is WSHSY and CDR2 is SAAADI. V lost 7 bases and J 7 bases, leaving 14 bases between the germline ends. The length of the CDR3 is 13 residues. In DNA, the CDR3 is TGCGCCAGCATGATGGCAGGGTACCAGCCCCAGCATTTT. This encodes CASMMAGYQPQHF.

The CDR3 loop is CASSPRSYNSPLHF. The CDR3 DNA follows: TGTGCCAGCAGCCCGAGGTCCTATAATTCACCCCTCCACTTT. The rearrangement links TRBV3-1 (or the pseudogene TRBV3-2) to TRBJ1-6; D gene ambiguous. The CDR3 loop spans 14 amino acids. Per the germline V gene, CDR1 is LGHDT and CDR2 is YNNKEL (reference sequence). The V end lost 4 bases, the J end lost 1 base, and 5 bases lay between the germline ends.

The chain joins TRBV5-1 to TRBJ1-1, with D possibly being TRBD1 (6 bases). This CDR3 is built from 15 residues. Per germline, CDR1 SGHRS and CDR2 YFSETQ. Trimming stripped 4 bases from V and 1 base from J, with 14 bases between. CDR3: CASSIRGTRNTEAFF. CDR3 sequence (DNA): TGCGCCAGCAGCATCCGCGGGACAAGGAACACTGAAGCTTTCTTT.

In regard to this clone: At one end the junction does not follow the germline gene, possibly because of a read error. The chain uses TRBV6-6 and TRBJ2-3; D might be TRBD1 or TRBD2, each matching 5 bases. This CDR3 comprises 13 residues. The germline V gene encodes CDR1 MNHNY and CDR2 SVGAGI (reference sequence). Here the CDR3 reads CASSRDPRDPQYF. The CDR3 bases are TGTGCCAGCAGTAGGGACCCCCGAGATCCGCAGTATTTT.

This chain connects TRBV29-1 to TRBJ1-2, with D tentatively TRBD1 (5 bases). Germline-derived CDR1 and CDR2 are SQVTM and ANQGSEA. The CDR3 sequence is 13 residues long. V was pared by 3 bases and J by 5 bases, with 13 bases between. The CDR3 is CSVEGPRSYGYTF. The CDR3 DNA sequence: TGCAGCGTTGAGGGACCCCGTTCTTATGGCTACACCTTC.

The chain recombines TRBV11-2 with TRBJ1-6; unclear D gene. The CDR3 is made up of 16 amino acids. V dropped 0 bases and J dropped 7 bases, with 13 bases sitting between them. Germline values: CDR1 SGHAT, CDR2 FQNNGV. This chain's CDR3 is CASSLDRVAFNSPLHF. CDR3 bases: TGTGCCAGCAGCTTAGATAGGGTGGCTTTCAATTCACCCCTCCACTTT.

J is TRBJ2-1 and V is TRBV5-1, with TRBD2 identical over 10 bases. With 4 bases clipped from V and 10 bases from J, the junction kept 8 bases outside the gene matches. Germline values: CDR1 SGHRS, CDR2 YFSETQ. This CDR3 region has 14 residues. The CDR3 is CASSLPGLALEQFF. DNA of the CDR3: TGCGCCAGCAGCCTTCCGGGACTAGCGCTAGAGCAGTTCTTC.

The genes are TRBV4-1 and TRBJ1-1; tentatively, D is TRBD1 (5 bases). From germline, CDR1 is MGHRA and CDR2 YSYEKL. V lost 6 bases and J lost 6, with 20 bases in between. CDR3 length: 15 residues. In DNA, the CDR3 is TGCGCCAGCAGACCCGCCGACCAGGGAAAGCCTGAAGCTTTCTTT. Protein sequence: CASRPADQGKPEAFF.

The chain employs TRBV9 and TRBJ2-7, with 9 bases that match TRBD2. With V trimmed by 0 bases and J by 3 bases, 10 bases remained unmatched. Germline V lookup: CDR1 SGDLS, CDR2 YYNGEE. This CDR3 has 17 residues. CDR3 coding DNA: TGTGCCAGCAGCGTAGATGAGAGGGTAGCGGGAGTCTACGAGCAGTACTTC. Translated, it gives CASSVDERVAGVYEQYF.

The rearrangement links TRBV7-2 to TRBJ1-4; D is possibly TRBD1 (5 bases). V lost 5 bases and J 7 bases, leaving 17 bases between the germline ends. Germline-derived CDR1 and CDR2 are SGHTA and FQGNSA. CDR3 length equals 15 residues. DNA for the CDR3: TGTGCCAGCAGCCCTTATTCTGGGGGTGGTGAAAAACTGTTTTTT. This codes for CASSPYSGGGEKLFF.

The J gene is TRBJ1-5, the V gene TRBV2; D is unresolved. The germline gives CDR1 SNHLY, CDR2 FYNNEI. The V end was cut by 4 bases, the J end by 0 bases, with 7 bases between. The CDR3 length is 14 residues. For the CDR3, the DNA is TGTGCCAGCAGTGTTCTTCATAGCAATCAGCCCCAGCATTTT. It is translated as CASSVLHSNQPQHF.

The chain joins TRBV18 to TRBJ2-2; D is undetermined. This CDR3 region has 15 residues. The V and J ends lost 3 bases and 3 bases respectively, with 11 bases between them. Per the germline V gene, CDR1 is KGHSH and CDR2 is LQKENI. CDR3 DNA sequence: TGTGCCAGCTCACCTTCAAACACCCACACCGGGGAGCTGTTTTTT. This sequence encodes CASSPSNTHTGELFF.

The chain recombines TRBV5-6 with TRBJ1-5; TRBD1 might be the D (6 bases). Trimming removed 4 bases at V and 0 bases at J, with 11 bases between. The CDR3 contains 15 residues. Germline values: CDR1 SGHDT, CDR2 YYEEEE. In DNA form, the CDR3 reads TGTGCCAGCAGCGTGACAGGAGATAGCAATCAGCCCCAGCATTTT. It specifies CASSVTGDSNQPQHF.

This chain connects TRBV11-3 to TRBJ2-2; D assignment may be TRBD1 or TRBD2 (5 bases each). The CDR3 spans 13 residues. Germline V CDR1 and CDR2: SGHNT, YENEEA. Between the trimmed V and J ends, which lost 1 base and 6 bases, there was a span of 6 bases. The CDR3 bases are TGTGCCAGCAGCTTAGTGGGGGCCGGGGAGCTGTTTTTT. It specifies CASSLVGAGELFF. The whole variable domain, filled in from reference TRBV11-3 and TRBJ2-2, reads EAGVVQSPRYKIIEKKQPVAFWCNPISGHNTLYWYLQNLGQGPELLIRYENEEAVDDSQLPKDRFSAERLKGVDSTLKIQPAELGDSAVYLCASSLVGAGELFFGEGSRLTVL.

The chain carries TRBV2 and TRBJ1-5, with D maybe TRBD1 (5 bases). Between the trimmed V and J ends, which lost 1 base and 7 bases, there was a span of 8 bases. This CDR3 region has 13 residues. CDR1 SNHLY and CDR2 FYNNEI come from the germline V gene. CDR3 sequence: CASSEGGSQPQHF. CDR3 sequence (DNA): TGTGCCAGCAGTGAAGGGGGGAGCCAGCCCCAGCATTTT. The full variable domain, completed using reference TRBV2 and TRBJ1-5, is EPEVTQTPSHQVTQMGQEVILRCVPISNHLYFYWYRQILGQKVEFLVSFYNNEISEKSEIFDDQFSVERPDGSNFTLKIRSTKLEDSAMYFCASSEGGSQPQHFGDGTRLSIL.

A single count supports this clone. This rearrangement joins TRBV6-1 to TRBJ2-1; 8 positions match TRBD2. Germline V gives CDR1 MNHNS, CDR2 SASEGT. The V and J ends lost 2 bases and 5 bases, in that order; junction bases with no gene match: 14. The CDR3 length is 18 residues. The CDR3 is CASSETGLAGHSHNEQFF. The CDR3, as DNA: TGTGCCAGCAGTGAAACCGGGCTAGCGGGTCATTCCCACAATGAGCAGTTCTTC.

Here the CDR3 reads CASSEMPGGVSNQPQHF. CDR3 DNA sequence: TGTGCCAGCAGTGAAATGCCAGGGGGCGTGAGCAATCAGCCCCAGCATTTT. This chain links TRBV2 with TRBJ1-5, with TRBD1 matching over 8 bases. There are 17 residues in the CDR3. CDR1 is SNHLY and CDR2 is FYNNEI in the germline V gene. V was clipped by 2 bases and J by 1 base; unmatched bases: 7.

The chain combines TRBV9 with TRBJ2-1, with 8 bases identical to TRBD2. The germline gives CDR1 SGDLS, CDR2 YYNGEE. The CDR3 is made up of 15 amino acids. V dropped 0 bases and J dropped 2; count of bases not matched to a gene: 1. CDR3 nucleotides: TGTGCCAGCAGCGTAGATAGCGGGACCTACAATGAGCAGTTCTTC. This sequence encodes CASSVDSGTYNEQFF.

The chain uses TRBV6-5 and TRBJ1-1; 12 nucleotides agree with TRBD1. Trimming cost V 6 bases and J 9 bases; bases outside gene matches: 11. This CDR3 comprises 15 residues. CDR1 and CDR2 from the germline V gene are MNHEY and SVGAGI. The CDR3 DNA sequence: TGTGCCAGCAGACATGACCCCGGGACAGGGGGCAAAGCTTTCTTT. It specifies CASRHDPGTGGKAFF.

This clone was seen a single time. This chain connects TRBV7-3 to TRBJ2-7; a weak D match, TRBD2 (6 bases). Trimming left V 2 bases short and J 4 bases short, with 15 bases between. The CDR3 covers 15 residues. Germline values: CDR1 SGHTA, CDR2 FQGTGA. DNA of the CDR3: TGTGCCAGCAGCTTATGGGACTTAGATTCTTACGAGCAGTACTTC. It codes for CASSLWDLDSYEQYF.

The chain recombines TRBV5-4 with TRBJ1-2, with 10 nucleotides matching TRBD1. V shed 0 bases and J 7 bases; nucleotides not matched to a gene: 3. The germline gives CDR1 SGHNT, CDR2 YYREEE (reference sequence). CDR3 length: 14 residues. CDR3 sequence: CASSLAGTGVGYTF. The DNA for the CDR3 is TGTGCCAGCAGCTTGGCCGGGACAGGGGTTGGCTACACCTTC.

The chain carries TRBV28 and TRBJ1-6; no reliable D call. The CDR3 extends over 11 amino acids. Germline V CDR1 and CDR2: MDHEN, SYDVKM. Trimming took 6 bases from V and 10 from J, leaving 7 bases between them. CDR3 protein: CASSGLSPLHF. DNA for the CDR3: TGTGCCAGCAGCGGGTTATCACCCCTCCACTTT.

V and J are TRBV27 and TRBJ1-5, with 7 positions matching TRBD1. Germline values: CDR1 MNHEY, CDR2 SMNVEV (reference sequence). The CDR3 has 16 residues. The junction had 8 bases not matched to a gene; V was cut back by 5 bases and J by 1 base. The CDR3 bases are TGTGCCAGCAGTCCGGCGGGACAGATAAGCAATCAGCCCCAGCATTTT. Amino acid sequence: CASSPAGQISNQPQHF.